Listed here are 13 T cell receptor beta chains from one sample, sequenced in a study of cytomegalovirus exposure and HLA in healthy donors. With 60 Vbeta and 13 Jbeta primers, the PCR was carried out. This table comes from immunoSEQ multiplex PCR, and its TCRdb copy is limited to in-frame clones, with some not included. This sample yields around 62,000 clones, of which more than 80% are seen a single time; 2.5% to 3.5% belongs to the top ten. Source material: PBMCs. These receptors were obtained from a woman aged 25-40 years in good health and CMV-seronegative.

V and J are TRBV7-2 and TRBJ2-7; D unclear. The CDR3 contains 12 residues. With 4 bases removed from V and 0 bases from J, the gap between germline ends came to 4 bases. Germline V CDR1 and CDR2: SGHTA, FQGNSA. In DNA, the CDR3 is TGTGCCAGCAGCTCTAGCTCCTACGAGCAGTACTTC. Encoded protein: CASSSSSYEQYF.

The chain links TRBV11-3 to TRBJ2-7; 8 bases match TRBD1. V lost 3 bases and J lost 2; bases outside the gene matches: 6. The CDR3 loop spans 15 amino acids. The germline V gene encodes CDR1 SGHNT and CDR2 YENEEA. CDR3 sequence: CASSFMTGAAYEQYF. The DNA for the CDR3 is TGTGCCAGCAGCTTTATGACAGGGGCCGCCTACGAGCAGTACTTC.

This sequence joins TRBV5-6 and TRBJ2-7; 9 nucleotides align to TRBD1. Germline V lookup: CDR1 SGHDT, CDR2 YYEEEE. J lost 6 bases, V lost 2 bases, and 3 bases had no gene match. There are 13 residues in the CDR3. DNA for the CDR3: TGTGCCAGCAGCTTAACGACAGGGGGCGAGCAGTACTTC. This codes for CASSLTTGGEQYF. The full variable domain, rest sourced from reference TRBV5-6 and TRBJ2-7, is DAGVTQSPTHLIKTRGQQVTLRCSPKSGHDTVSWYQQALGQGPQFIFQYYEEEERQRGNFPDRFSGHQFPNYSSELNVNALLLGDSALYLCASSLTTGGEQYFGPGTRLTVT.

The chain uses TRBV15 and TRBJ2-3; maybe TRBD2 (6 bases). This CDR3 comprises 13 residues. Trimming removed 0 bases at V and 9 bases at J, with 10 bases between. Germline loops: CDR1 LNHNV, CDR2 YYDKDF (reference sequence). CDR3 in amino acids: CATSRDQEGTQYF. CDR3 bases: TGTGCCACCAGCAGAGATCAGGAGGGGACGCAGTATTTT.

This clone has only a few counts. V gene TRBV4-3 combines with J gene TRBJ1-2; D perhaps matches TRBD1 (6 bases). Between the trimmed V and J ends, which lost 0 bases and 4 bases, there was a span of 9 bases. The CDR3 is made up of 14 amino acids. The germline gives CDR1 LGHNA, CDR2 YSLEER. CDR3 sequence: CASSQDRGGYGYTF. The DNA of the CDR3 is TGCGCCAGCAGCCAAGATAGAGGGGGCTATGGCTACACCTTC.

The chain joins TRBV11-2 to TRBJ1-2; 10 bases match TRBD1. The junction had 9 bases not matched to a gene; V was cut back by 3 bases and J by 8 bases. The CDR3 runs 15 residues. CDR1 is SGHAT and CDR2 is FQNNGV in the germline V gene. The CDR3 is CASSFGTGVLEGYTF. The CDR3, as DNA: TGTGCCAGCAGCTTTGGGACAGGGGTCCTAGAGGGCTACACCTTC.

V usage is TRBV28 and J usage is TRBJ2-7; TRBD2 is a possible D gene (6 bases). CDR3 length: 14 amino acids. Germline values: CDR1 MDHEN, CDR2 SYDVKM. Trimming took 8 bases from V and 3 from J, leaving 17 bases between them. CDR3 protein: CASWGGRADYEQYF. The CDR3 nucleotides read TGTGCCAGCTGGGGAGGCAGGGCTGACTACGAGCAGTACTTC.

The chain recombines TRBV10-2 with TRBJ1-4; D gene uncertain. The CDR3 loop spans 16 amino acids. Germline loops: CDR1 WSHSY, CDR2 SAAADI. Trimming removed 2 bases from V and 5 bases from J, with 15 bases in between. The CDR3 protein is CASSETDLMVNEKLFF. CDR3 nucleotides: TGCGCCAGCAGTGAGACAGACCTTATGGTGAATGAAAAACTGTTTTTT.

The CDR3 spells CASSPYSGGDNEQFF. The CDR3 nucleotides read TGTGCCAGCAGTCCTTATAGCGGGGGGGACAATGAGCAGTTCTTC. V gene TRBV27 combines with J gene TRBJ2-1; TRBD2 agrees at 11 bases. This CDR3 has 15 amino acids. Losses at the gene ends were 5 bases for V and 5 bases for J; bases not matched to a gene: 5. Germline V CDR1 and CDR2: MNHEY, SMNVEV (reference sequence).

This clone has a single count. The CDR3 nucleotides are TGTGCCACCAGCAGAGATGCAGGGCTGGAAAAACTGTTTTTT. Protein: CATSRDAGLEKLFF. This chain connects TRBV15 to TRBJ1-4; D is possibly TRBD1 (5 bases). In germline, CDR1 is LNHNV, CDR2 YYDKDF (reference sequence). This CDR3 has 14 amino acids. V lost 0 bases to trimming and J lost 8 bases, with 10 bases between them.

This sequence joins TRBV13 and TRBJ1-1, with a weak D call TRBD1 (5 bases). Trimming stripped 5 bases from V and 1 base from J, with 14 bases between. The CDR3 is 15 residues long. CDR1 PRHDT and CDR2 FYEKMQ come from the germline V gene (reference sequence). The CDR3 bases are TGTGCCAGCAGCGAAGGGGTCAGAAGGAACACTGAAGCTTTCTTT. Amino acids: CASSEGVRRNTEAFF. The full variable domain, with the rest looked up from reference TRBV13 and TRBJ1-1, is AAGVIQSPRHLIKEKRETATLKCYPIPRHDTVYWYQQGPGQDPQFLISFYEKMQSDKGSIPDRFSAQQFSDYHSELNMSSLELGDSALYFCASSEGVRRNTEAFFGQGTRLTVV.

The CDR3 DNA reads TGCGCCAGCAGCCAAGGACCCCGGGGGGTGGGCGGGGAGCTGTTTTTT. Residues: CASSQGPRGVGGELFF. The chain combines TRBV4-1 with TRBJ2-2; TRBD2 agrees at 7 bases. This CDR3 has 16 amino acids. Germline V lookup: CDR1 MGHRA, CDR2 YSYEKL. Trimming took 1 base from V and 7 from J; bases not matched to a gene: 9.

This clone was seen once. The V gene is TRBV27, the J gene TRBJ1-4; tentatively, D is TRBD1 (6 bases). CDR3 length: 16 amino acids. Germline V CDR1 and CDR2: MNHEY, SMNVEV (reference sequence). Deletions cut 4 bases from V and 4 bases from J, with 16 bases between. CDR3 region: CASSSRGGSGNEKLFF. CDR3 DNA: TGTGCCAGCAGTTCCCGAGGGGGTTCGGGTAATGAAAAACTGTTTTTT. The whole variable domain, remainder taken from reference TRBV27 and TRBJ1-4, is EAQVTQNPRYLITVTGKKLTVTCSQNMNHEYMSWYRQDPGLGLRQIYYSMNVEVTDKGDVPEGYKVSRKEKRNFPLILESPSPNQTSLYFCASSSRGGSGNEKLFFGSGTQLSVL.